This T cell receptor beta chain originates from a study of blood T cells in healthy people across ages. Regarding this clonotype: As yet, its antigen is unknown.

Together with a sample-barcoded 5' primer, a J-beta primer mix was included in a second PCR lasting roughly 6 to 12 cycles. A single record per CDR3 protein comes from TCRdb applying MiXCR to the 5' RACE reads. The sample lists more than 500,000 distinct CDR3 sequences, 27% seen once, with 3% to 4% in the top ten. Samples each yielded at least 5.5 micrograms of total RNA. Germline assignment: CDR1 SEHNR and CDR2 FQNEAQ (reference sequence). Trimming took off 5 bases at V and 8 bases at J, with 16 bases between the two ends. The CDR3 loop spans 14 amino acids. Study results and caveats: There were more naive CD4+ cells and higher diversity in long-lived donors than in aged donors.

Another study also made use of these data, one on T cells of mothers and their children.

This chain links TRBV7-9 with TRBJ2-4; either TRBD1 or TRBD2 may fit D (6 bases each). This receptor was identified in a boy younger than 10 in good health. The sequenced sample was blood. CDR3 nucleotide sequence: TGTGCCAGCAGCCTCCCGGGGGCGGGTGACATTCAGTACTTC. Encoded protein: CASSLPGAGDIQYF. The whole variable domain, filled in from reference TRBV7-9 and TRBJ2-4, reads DTGVSQNPRHKITKRGQNVTFRCDPISEHNRLYWYRQTLGQGPEFLTYFQNEAQLEKSRLLSDRFSAERPKGSFSTLEIQRTEQGDSAMYLCASSLPGAGDIQYFGAGTRLSVL.